Following are 10 T cell receptor beta chains from one sample sequenced in a study of T-cell reconstitution after alpha-beta-depleted transplantation in children. For TCRbeta, the library was prepared with unique molecular identifiers. In TCRdb, the PCR reads were re-called with MiXCR into one record per CDR3 protein. The profile shows about 610,000 distinct CDR3 sequences, 8% to 11% of them singletons. The sequences come from PBMCs from the stem cell graft donor, collected from the stem cell graft. These TCRs come from a human donor who donated a stem cell graft to a child with acute myeloid leukemia.

The gene calls are TRBV5-1 and TRBJ1-1; TRBD1 matches 7 bases. CDR1 is SGHRS and CDR2 is YFSETQ in the germline V gene. This CDR3 has 14 amino acids. With V trimmed by 4 bases and J by 4 bases, 7 bases remained unmatched. The chain's CDR3 is CASSPDSGGTEAFF. The CDR3 DNA reads as TGCGCCAGCAGCCCGGATTCAGGGGGCACTGAAGCTTTCTTT.

At least ten counts were recorded for this clonotype. This chain's CDR3 is CASSLTRSSYEQYF. In DNA form, the CDR3 reads TGTGCCAGCAGCTTGACTAGAAGCTCCTACGAGCAGTACTTC. This chain uses TRBV7-2 with TRBJ2-7; possible D gene TRBD2, 6 bases. Germline CDR1 reads SGHTA; CDR2 reads FQGNSA. The CDR3 totals 14 residues. The V and J ends lost 3 bases and 0 bases respectively, with 9 bases between them.

This clonotype has only a few counts. The chain uses TRBV10-3 and TRBJ2-3; 16 bases agree with TRBD2. This CDR3 has 16 residues. The trim removed 10 bases at V and 4 bases at J, leaving 8 bases unmatched. Germline-derived CDR1 and CDR2 are ENHRY and SYGVKD. The CDR3 sequence is CATGTSGRARSDTQYF. The DNA of the CDR3 is TGTGCCACTGGGACTAGCGGGAGGGCCCGGTCAGATACGCAGTATTTT.

A few counts support this clonotype. The chain carries TRBV20-1 and TRBJ2-3, with 10 bases fitting TRBD1. V was clipped by 5 bases and J by 2 bases; unmatched bases: 7. CDR1 is DFQATT, CDR2 SNEGSKA, per germline (reference sequence). The length of the CDR3 is 15 residues. The CDR3 sequence: CSAGDRGGHTDTQYF. CDR3 DNA sequence: TGCAGTGCTGGGGACAGGGGAGGTCACACAGATACGCAGTATTTT.

V is TRBV20-1 and J is TRBJ1-3, with TRBD1 identical over 7 bases. The CDR3 has 14 residues. Germline V CDR1 and CDR2: DFQATT, SNEGSKA (reference sequence). Germline trimming cut 6 bases from V and 0 bases from J; bases unmatched to any gene: 5. CDR3: CSAPDRLSGNTIYF. CDR3 DNA: TGCAGTGCCCCGGACAGGCTCTCTGGAAACACCATATATTTT.

This clonotype was detected ten times or more. The DNA is left out, because the CDR3 cannot be placed on it with certainty; the CDR3 is given as TCRdb lists it. The chain joins TRBV6-5 to TRBJ2-1; TRBD1, as called in the table, went unchecked against the DNA. Germline assignment: CDR1 MNHEY and CDR2 SVGAGI. Inclusive of both ends, the CDR3 amounts to 16 amino acids. The CDR3 is CASSSSGQVIYNEQFF.

The table lists this clonotype with a few counts. V is TRBV7-3 and J is TRBJ2-1; 8 bases agree with TRBD2. Germline CDR1 and CDR2: SGHTA and FQGTGA. Trimming at V came to 4 bases and at J to 10 bases, leaving 15 bases not matched to a gene. This CDR3 contains 16 residues. The CDR3 is CASSSIAGSGSGEQFF. The DNA of the CDR3 is TGTGCCAGCAGCTCTATAGCGGGATCGGGCTCGGGGGAGCAGTTCTTC.

This chain joins TRBV30 and TRBJ1-1, with unresolved D. This CDR3 is 15 amino acids long. V lost 2 bases and J 4 bases, leaving 17 bases between the germline ends. CDR1 and CDR2 (germline): GTSNPN, SVGIG (reference sequence). The CDR3 spells CAWSYGLRPGTEAFF. The DNA for the CDR3 is TGTGCCTGGAGTTATGGCCTGAGGCCGGGCACTGAAGCTTTCTTT.

By its share, this clonotype is medium-sized. The genes are TRBV4-2 and TRBJ2-2, with D uncertain. The germline V gene has CDR1 LGHNA and CDR2 YNFKEQ. The CDR3 runs 13 residues. Trimming took 9 bases from V and 5 from J, leaving 13 bases between them. CDR3 region: CASNPGDTGELFF. DNA for the CDR3: TGTGCCAGTAACCCTGGAGATACCGGGGAGCTGTTTTTT.

This clonotype has just a few counts. The chain recombines TRBV20-1 with TRBJ2-1; D could derive from TRBD1 or TRBD2 (6 bases each). The germline V gene encodes CDR1 DFQATT and CDR2 SNEGSKA (reference sequence). Trimming removed 6 bases from V and 10 bases from J, with 19 bases in between. The CDR3 extends over 13 amino acids. Here the CDR3 reads CSAERGGFGEQFF. The CDR3 nucleotides read TGCAGTGCCGAGCGAGGGGGGTTCGGGGAGCAGTTCTTC.